The T cell receptor beta chain described here comes from a study of cytomegalovirus exposure and HLA in healthy donors. General observations from the study: Upon later analysis, HLA-associated TCR beta chains proved more clonally expanded than other, equally common chains. A prior analysis recorded that most TCR beta V segments were productive about 90% or about 30% of the time.

PCR primers comprised 60 Vbeta and 13 Jbeta primers. Libraries were prepared by immunoSEQ multiplex PCR; TCRdb keeps only in-frame clonotypes and omits some of them. The profile shows 95,000 to 130,000 clones, 70% to 80% of them singletons. This clone came up once. What it recognizes is unknown. CDR1 and CDR2 (germline): MNHEY, SVGAGI. CDR3 length equals 12 residues. The germline V and J ends were trimmed by 5 bases and 8 bases, with 11 bases remaining between them. V and J are TRBV6-5 and TRBJ2-3; D call uncertain. Sequenced material: PBMCs. This sequence originates from a young man in good health and CMV-seropositive. The CDR3 protein is CASSPRSGTQYF. Here the CDR3 DNA reads TGTGCCAGCAGTCCCCGGTCAGGTACGCAGTATTTT.